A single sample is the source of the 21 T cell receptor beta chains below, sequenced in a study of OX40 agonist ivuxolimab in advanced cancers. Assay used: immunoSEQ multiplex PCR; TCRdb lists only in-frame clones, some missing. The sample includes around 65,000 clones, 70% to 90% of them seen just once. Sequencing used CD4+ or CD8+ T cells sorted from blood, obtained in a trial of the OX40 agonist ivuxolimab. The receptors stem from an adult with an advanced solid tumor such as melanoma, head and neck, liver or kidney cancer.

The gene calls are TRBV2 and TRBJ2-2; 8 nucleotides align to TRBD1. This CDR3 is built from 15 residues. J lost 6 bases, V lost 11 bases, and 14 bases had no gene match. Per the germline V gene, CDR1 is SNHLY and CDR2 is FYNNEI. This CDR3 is CAFHPGGQGAGELFF. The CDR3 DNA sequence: TGTGCCTTCCACCCCGGAGGACAGGGTGCCGGGGAGCTGTTTTTT.

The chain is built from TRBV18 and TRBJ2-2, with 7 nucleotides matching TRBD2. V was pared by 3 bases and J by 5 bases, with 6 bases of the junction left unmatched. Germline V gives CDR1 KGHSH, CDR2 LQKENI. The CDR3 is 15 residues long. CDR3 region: CASSPKRGDTGELFF. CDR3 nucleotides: TGTGCCAGCTCACCGAAGCGGGGAGATACCGGGGAGCTGTTTTTT.

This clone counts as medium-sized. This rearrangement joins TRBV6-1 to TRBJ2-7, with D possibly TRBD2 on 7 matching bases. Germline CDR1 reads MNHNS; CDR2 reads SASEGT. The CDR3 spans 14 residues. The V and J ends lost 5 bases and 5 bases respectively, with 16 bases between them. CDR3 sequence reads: CASSWRGGLNEQYF. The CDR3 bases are TGTGCCAGCAGTTGGAGGGGGGGCTTGAACGAGCAGTACTTC.

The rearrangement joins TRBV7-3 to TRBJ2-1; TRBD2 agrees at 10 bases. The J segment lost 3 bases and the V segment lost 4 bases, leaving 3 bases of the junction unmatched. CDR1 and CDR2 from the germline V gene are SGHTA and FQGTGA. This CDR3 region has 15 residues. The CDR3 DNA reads TGTGCCAGCAGCTCCTTAGCGGGGGGCTACAATGAGCAGTTCTTC. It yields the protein CASSSLAGGYNEQFF.

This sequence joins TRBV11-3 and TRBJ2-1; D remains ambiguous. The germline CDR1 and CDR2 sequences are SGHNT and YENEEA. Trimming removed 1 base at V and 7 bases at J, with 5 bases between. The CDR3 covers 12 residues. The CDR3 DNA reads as TGTGCCAGCAGCTTAGGCCCGAATGAGCAGTTCTTC. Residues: CASSLGPNEQFF.

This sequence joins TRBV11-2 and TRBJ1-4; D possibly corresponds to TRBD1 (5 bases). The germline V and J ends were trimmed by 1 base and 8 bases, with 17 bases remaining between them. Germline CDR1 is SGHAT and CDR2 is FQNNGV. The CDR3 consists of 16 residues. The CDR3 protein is CASSLVFRQGKEKLFF. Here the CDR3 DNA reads TGTGCCAGCAGCTTAGTTTTCCGCCAGGGTAAAGAAAAACTGTTTTTT. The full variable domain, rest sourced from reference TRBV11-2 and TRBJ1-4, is EAGVAQSPRYKIIEKRQSVAFWCNPISGHATLYWYQQILGQGPKLLIQFQNNGVVDDSQLPKDRFSAERLKGVDSTLKIQPAKLEDSAVYLCASSLVFRQGKEKLFFGSGTQLSVL.

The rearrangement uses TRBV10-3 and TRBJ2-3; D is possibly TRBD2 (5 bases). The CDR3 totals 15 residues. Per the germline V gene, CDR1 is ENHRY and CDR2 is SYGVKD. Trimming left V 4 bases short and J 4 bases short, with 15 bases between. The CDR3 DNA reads TGTGCCATCAGTGCGACGGGGTCCCCCGCAGATACGCAGTATTTT. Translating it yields CAISATGSPADTQYF.

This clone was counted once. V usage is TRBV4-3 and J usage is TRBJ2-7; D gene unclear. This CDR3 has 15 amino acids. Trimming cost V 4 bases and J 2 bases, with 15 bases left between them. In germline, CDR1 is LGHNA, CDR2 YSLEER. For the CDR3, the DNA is TGCGCCAGCAGCCGGCACGGGTCCCAGGCCTACGAGCAGTACTTC. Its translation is CASSRHGSQAYEQYF.

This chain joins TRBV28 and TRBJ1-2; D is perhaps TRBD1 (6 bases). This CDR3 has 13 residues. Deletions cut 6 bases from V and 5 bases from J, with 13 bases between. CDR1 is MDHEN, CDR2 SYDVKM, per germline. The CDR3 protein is CASRSGQSYGYTF. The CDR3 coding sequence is TGTGCCAGCAGATCCGGACAGTCATATGGCTACACCTTC.

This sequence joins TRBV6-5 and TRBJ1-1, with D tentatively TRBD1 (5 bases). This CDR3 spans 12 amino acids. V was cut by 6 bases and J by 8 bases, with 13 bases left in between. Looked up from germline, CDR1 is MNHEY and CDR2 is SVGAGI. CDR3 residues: CASRFSRGEAFF. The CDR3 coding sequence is TGTGCCAGCAGGTTTAGTCGGGGCGAAGCTTTCTTT.

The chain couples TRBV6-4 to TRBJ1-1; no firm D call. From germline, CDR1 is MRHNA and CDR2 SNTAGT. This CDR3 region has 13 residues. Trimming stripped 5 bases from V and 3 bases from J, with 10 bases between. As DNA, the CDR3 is TGTGCCAGCAGTCAGGACTCTTACACTGAAGCTTTCTTT. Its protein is CASSQDSYTEAFF.

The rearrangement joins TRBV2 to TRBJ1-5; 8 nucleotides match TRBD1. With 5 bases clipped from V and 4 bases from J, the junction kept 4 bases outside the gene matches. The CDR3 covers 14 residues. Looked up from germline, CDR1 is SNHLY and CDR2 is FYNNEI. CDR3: CASSWGQANQPQHF. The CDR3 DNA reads TGTGCCAGCAGTTGGGGACAGGCTAATCAGCCCCAGCATTTT.

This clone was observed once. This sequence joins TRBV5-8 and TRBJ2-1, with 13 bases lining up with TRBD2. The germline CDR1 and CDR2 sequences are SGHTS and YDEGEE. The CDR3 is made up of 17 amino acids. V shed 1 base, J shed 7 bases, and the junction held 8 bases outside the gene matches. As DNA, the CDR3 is TGTGCCAGCAGCTTGACCCAGACTAGCGGGGGGCAAAATGAGCAGTTCTTC. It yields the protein CASSLTQTSGGQNEQFF.

As DNA, the CDR3 is TGTGCCAGCAGCTCCCGGACTAGCGGGGGGTTCAATGAGCAGTTCTTC. Its translation is CASSSRTSGGFNEQFF. The V and J genes are TRBV7-2 and TRBJ2-1; 14 nucleotides align to TRBD2. The V segment lost 4 bases and the J segment 6 bases; nucleotides outside the gene matches: 5. Germline V gene lookup returns CDR1 SGHTA and CDR2 FQGNSA. The CDR3 runs 16 residues.

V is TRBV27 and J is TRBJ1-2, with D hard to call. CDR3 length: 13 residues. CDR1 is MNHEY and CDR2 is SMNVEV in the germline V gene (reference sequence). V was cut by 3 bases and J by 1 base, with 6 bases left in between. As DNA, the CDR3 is TGTGCCAGCAGTTTCAACAGTAACTATGGCTACACCTTC. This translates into CASSFNSNYGYTF.

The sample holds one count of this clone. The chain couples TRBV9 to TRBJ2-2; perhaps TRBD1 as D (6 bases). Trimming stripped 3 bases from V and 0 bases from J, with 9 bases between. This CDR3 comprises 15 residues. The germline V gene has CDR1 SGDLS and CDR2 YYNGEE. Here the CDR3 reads CASSARQANTGELFF. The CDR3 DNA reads TGTGCCAGCAGCGCCAGACAGGCGAACACCGGGGAGCTGTTTTTT.

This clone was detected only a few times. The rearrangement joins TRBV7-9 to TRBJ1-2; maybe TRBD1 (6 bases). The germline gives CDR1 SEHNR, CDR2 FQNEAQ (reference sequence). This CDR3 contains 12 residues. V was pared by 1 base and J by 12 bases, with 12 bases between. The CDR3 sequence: CASSLVRGQDTF. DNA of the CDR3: TGTGCCAGCAGCTTAGTACGGGGGCAGGACACCTTC.

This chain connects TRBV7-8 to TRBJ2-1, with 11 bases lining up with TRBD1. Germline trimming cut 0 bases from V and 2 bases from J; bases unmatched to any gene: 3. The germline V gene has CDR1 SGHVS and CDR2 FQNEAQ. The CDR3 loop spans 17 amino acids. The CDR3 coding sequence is TGTGCCAGCAGCTTAGCCGGACAGGGGGCGGCCTACAATGAGCAGTTCTTC. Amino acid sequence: CASSLAGQGAAYNEQFF.

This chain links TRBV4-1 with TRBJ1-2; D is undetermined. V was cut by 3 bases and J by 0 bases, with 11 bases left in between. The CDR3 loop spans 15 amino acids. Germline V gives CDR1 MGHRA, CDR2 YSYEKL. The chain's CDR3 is CASSHPDITNYGYTF. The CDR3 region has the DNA TGCGCCAGCAGCCACCCTGACATAACTAACTATGGCTACACCTTC.

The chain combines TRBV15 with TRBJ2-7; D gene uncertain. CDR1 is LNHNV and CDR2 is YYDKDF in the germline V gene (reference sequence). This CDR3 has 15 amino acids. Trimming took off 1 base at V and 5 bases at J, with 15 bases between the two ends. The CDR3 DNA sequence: TGTGCCACCAGCAGAGCCACGACGGGCTTGGACGAGCAGTACTTC. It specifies CATSRATTGLDEQYF.

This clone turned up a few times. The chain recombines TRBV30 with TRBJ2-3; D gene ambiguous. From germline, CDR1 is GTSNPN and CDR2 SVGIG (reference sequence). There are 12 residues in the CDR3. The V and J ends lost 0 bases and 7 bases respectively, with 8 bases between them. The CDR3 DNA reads TGTGCCTGGAGTGTTAGTGTGAATACGCAGTATTTT. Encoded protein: CAWSVSVNTQYF.